Given below is one T cell receptor (beta chain) in context. Its antigen is unidentified. The sample is drawn from a study of cytomegalovirus exposure and HLA in healthy donors. Notes on the study in general: Analysis was carried out at a later point, and it linked a missense DCLRE1C variant to TCR beta V- and J-gene trimming. Common viral pathogens seemed to be connected with several of the most significant clusters, according to a later analysis.

This PCR relied on a set of 60 Vbeta primers and 13 Jbeta primers. Authors' processing steps: A later analysis tallied 87 million or so unique TCR beta chains, approximately 10 million of them shared. Here immunoSEQ multiplex PCR was the method, and the copy in TCRdb shows in-frame clones only, minus some. V, J and clone size reflect that table, while D and trimming were determined from the DNA. The table lists more than 140,000 clones, with roughly 2% in the top ten. This sequence originates from a young woman in good health and CMV-seronegative. Sequencing was carried out using PBMCs.

CDR3 nucleotides: TGTGCCAGCAGTTCCGATACAGTGAGCTCCTACAATGAGCAGTTCTTC. It yields the protein CASSSDTVSSYNEQFF. This chain links TRBV6-5 with TRBJ2-1; D remains unclear. The CDR3 sequence is 16 residues long. V was pared by 4 bases and J by 0 bases, with 13 bases between. Germline CDR1 reads MNHEY; CDR2 reads SVGAGI.